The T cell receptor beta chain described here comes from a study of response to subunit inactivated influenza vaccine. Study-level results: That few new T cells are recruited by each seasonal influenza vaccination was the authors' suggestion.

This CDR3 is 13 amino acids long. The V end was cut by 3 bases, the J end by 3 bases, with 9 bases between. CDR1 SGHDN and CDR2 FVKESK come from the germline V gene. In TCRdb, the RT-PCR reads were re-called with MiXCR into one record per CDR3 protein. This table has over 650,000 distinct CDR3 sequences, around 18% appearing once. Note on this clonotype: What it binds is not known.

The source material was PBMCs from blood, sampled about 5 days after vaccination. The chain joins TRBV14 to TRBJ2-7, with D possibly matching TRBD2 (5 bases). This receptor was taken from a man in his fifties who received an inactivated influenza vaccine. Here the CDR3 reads CASSQGDFYEQYF. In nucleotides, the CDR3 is TGTGCCAGCAGCCAGGGAGATTTCTACGAGCAGTACTTC.